The 14 T cell receptor beta chains listed next were all sequenced from one sample in a study of cytomegalovirus exposure and HLA in healthy donors. The PCR had 60 Vbeta and 13 Jbeta primers. Assay: immunoSEQ multiplex PCR; the TCRdb copy retains only in-frame clones and omits some. This table holds about 130,000 clones, about 76% found once. Material for sequencing was PBMCs. The receptors were gathered from a man younger than 30 in good health and CMV-seronegative.

The chain recombines TRBV21-1 with TRBJ1-1; the table gives TRBD1 as D, unverified against the DNA. TRBV21-1 is labeled a pseudogene. The CDR3 runs 16 residues. CDR3 coding DNA: TGTGCCAGCAGCAAAATCCGAGACAGGAAGAACACTGAAGCTTTCTTT. This codes for CASSKIRDRKNTEAFF.

V usage is TRBV12-5 and J usage is TRBJ1-2; 7 nucleotides agree with TRBD1. The length of the CDR3 is 18 residues. CDR1 and CDR2 from the germline V gene are LGHNT and FRNRAP. Germline trimming cut 4 bases from V and 5 bases from J; bases unmatched to any gene: 19. The CDR3: CASGSRGTADRGPYGYTF. The CDR3 bases are TGTGCTAGTGGTTCCCGGGGGACAGCCGACCGGGGCCCTTATGGCTACACCTTC.

This clone occurred a few times. The chain carries TRBV4-3 and TRBJ2-5, with 7 bases matching TRBD1. The CDR3 spans 14 residues. From germline, CDR1 is LGHNA and CDR2 YSLEER. The V segment lost 5 bases and the J segment 3 bases; nucleotides outside the gene matches: 6. The CDR3 is CASSEGQVEETQYF. The DNA for the CDR3 is TGCGCCAGCAGCGAAGGACAGGTAGAAGAGACCCAGTACTTC.

This clone occurred once. The chain recombines TRBV7-6 with TRBJ2-3, with no clear D. CDR1 is SGHVS and CDR2 is FNYEAQ in the germline V gene. The CDR3 is made up of 14 amino acids. V was pared by 4 bases and J by 2 bases, with 10 bases between. CDR3 sequence reads: CASSSKSFTDTQYF. CDR3 nucleotides: TGTGCCAGCAGCTCGAAGAGTTTCACAGATACGCAGTATTTT.

The chain joins TRBV5-1 to TRBJ2-1, with TRBD2 as a possible D gene (5 bases). The ends were cut back, 0 bases at V and 9 bases at J, with 16 bases in the middle. Germline V gene sequence: CDR1 SGHRS, CDR2 YFSETQ. There are 15 residues in the CDR3. CDR3 nucleotide sequence: TGCGCCAGCAGCTTGGCGGCTATAGTAGGGAGTGAGCAGTTCTTC. Protein sequence: CASSLAAIVGSEQFF. The entire variable domain, with the rest obtained from reference TRBV5-1 and TRBJ2-1, is as follows: KAGVTQTPRYLIKTRGQQVTLSCSPISGHRSVSWYQQTPGQGLQFLFEYFSETQRNKGNFPGRFSGRQFSNSRSEMNVSTLELGDSALYLCASSLAAIVGSEQFFGPGTRLTVL.

The V gene is TRBV27, the J gene TRBJ1-1, with D perhaps matching TRBD1 (5 bases). Germline-derived CDR1 and CDR2 are MNHEY and SMNVEV (reference sequence). Trimming removed 6 bases from V and 4 bases from J, with 9 bases in between. The length of the CDR3 is 12 residues. The CDR3 nucleotides are TGTGCCAGCAGGGCAGGGCGCACTGAAGCTTTCTTT. This translates into CASRAGRTEAFF.

The CDR3 loop reads CASSYWGQVDEQFF. CDR3 nucleotide sequence: TGTGCCAGCAGTTACTGGGGACAGGTCGATGAGCAGTTCTTC. The chain employs TRBV6-6 and TRBJ2-1, with 8 nucleotides matching TRBD1. This CDR3 spans 14 amino acids. Looked up from germline, CDR1 is MNHNY and CDR2 is SVGAGI (reference sequence). V lost 1 base, J lost 8 bases, and 4 bases stayed unmatched.

The chain employs TRBV14 and TRBJ2-7; 8 positions agree with TRBD1. Germline assignment: CDR1 SGHDN and CDR2 FVKESK. The CDR3 length is 15 residues. V shed 1 base and J 4 bases; nucleotides not matched to a gene: 6. CDR3 sequence reads: CASSQVRTGSYEQYF. The CDR3 DNA follows: TGTGCCAGCAGCCAAGTACGGACAGGGTCTTACGAGCAGTACTTC.

The rearrangement links TRBV13 to TRBJ1-1; D perhaps matches TRBD1 (5 bases). The CDR3 spans 14 residues. CDR1 and CDR2 (germline): PRHDT, FYEKMQ (reference sequence). The ends were cut back, 5 bases at V and 1 base at J, with 11 bases in the middle. CDR3 coding DNA: TGTGCCAGCAGCCCAGGGCGGCCGAACACTGAAGCTTTCTTT. Protein sequence: CASSPGRPNTEAFF.

Only a few counts were recorded for this clone. V usage is TRBV7-2 and J usage is TRBJ2-7, with 8 positions matching TRBD1. J was trimmed by 3 bases and V by 5 bases; bases with no gene match: 6. Germline V gene sequence: CDR1 SGHTA, CDR2 FQGNSA. The CDR3 totals 14 residues. As DNA, the CDR3 is TGTGCCAGCAGCCCAGGGGGCTTTGGCTACGAGCAGTACTTC. It yields the protein CASSPGGFGYEQYF.

The chain couples TRBV7-8 to TRBJ1-2; no reliable D call. The CDR3 is made up of 15 amino acids. Germline V CDR1 and CDR2: SGHVS, FQNEAQ. V lost 5 bases and J lost 6, with 19 bases in between. This CDR3 reads CASSIGPQRFDGYTF. The CDR3 nucleotides are TGTGCCAGCAGCATAGGACCCCAGCGCTTTGATGGCTACACCTTC. The whole variable domain, remainder taken from reference TRBV7-8 and TRBJ1-2, is GAGVSQSPRYKVAKRGQDVALRCDPISGHVSLFWYQQALGQGPEFLTYFQNEAQLDKSGLPSDRFFAERPEGSVSTLKIQRTQQEDSAVYLCASSIGPQRFDGYTFGSGTRLTVV.

The chain links TRBV18 to TRBJ1-6; TRBD1 is a possible D gene (5 bases). CDR1 is KGHSH, CDR2 LQKENI, per germline. V was shortened by 3 bases and J by 9 bases, with 21 bases between the two germline ends. CDR3 length: 17 amino acids. In DNA, the CDR3 is TGTGCCAGCTCACCCTACCCCTCGGGGACTTATTCTTCACCCCTCCACTTT. As protein: CASSPYPSGTYSSPLHF.

This clone appeared a single time. The chain is built from TRBV6-5 and TRBJ2-4, with a weak D call TRBD2 (6 bases). The CDR3 spans 14 residues. Trimming left V 6 bases short and J 0 bases short, with 9 bases between. Germline assignment: CDR1 MNHEY and CDR2 SVGAGI. The CDR3 loop is CASRHGGAKNIQYF. The CDR3 DNA reads TGTGCCAGCAGACACGGGGGAGCCAAAAACATTCAGTACTTC.

V and J are TRBV5-1 and TRBJ2-3; a weak D match, TRBD1 (6 bases). V lost 4 bases and J 5 bases, leaving 14 bases between the germline ends. CDR3 size: 14 residues. Germline loops: CDR1 SGHRS, CDR2 YFSETQ. The CDR3 DNA reads as TGCGCCAGCAGCCGCTGGACAGAAGGAGATACGCAGTATTTT. It specifies CASSRWTEGDTQYF.